The 25 T cell receptor beta chains below were found in one sample sequenced in a study of cytomegalovirus exposure and HLA in healthy donors. The PCR was carried out with 60 Vbeta primers and 13 Jbeta primers. Some clones are missing from TCRdb's copy, which holds only in-frame ones; the method was immunoSEQ multiplex PCR. This sample has about 67,000 clones; around 63% occur once, and the top ten carry under 2.5%. Sequenced sample: PBMCs. All receptors derive from a woman aged 30 to 39 in good health and CMV-seronegative.

This clone came up a few times. This rearrangement joins TRBV7-8 to TRBJ1-5; D might be TRBD1 (5 bases). The V end lost 1 base, the J end lost 8 bases, and 12 bases lay between the germline ends. Germline V gives CDR1 SGHVS, CDR2 FQNEAQ. The length of the CDR3 is 14 residues. Written as DNA, the CDR3 is TGTGCCAGCAGCTTAGTGGGGGGGAAGGAGCCCCAGCATTTT. It is translated as CASSLVGGKEPQHF.

V usage is TRBV2 and J usage is TRBJ2-4, with 9 nucleotides matching TRBD1. Germline-derived CDR1 and CDR2 are SNHLY and FYNNEI. The CDR3 has 19 residues. V trimming: 8 bases; J trimming: 0 bases; junction bases outside the gene matches: 17. CDR3 nucleotide sequence: TGTGCCAGCGCCGCCCGGAGGACAGGGGCCGTCATAGCCAAAAACATTCAGTACTTC. This translates into CASAARRTGAVIAKNIQYF.

The chain uses TRBV4-3 and TRBJ1-2, with D possibly being TRBD1 (6 bases). With 0 bases removed from V and 5 bases from J, the gap between germline ends came to 13 bases. The CDR3 loop spans 15 amino acids. Germline lookup yields CDR1 LGHNA and CDR2 YSLEER. CDR3 residues: CASSQDSGVRYGYTF. CDR3 sequence (DNA): TGCGCCAGCAGCCAAGATTCAGGGGTGAGGTATGGCTACACCTTC.

CDR3 sequence (DNA): TGTGCCATCAGTGAGTCGTCGGGGGTGCATGAGCAGTTCTTC. This codes for CAISESSGVHEQFF. The rearrangement joins TRBV10-3 to TRBJ2-1; tentative D call: TRBD2 (6 bases). V was cut by 0 bases and J by 8 bases, with 11 bases left in between. This CDR3 comprises 14 residues. The germline CDR1 and CDR2 sequences are ENHRY and SYGVKD.

The chain links TRBV6-1 to TRBJ2-7, with 9 bases aligning to TRBD1. V lost 8 bases, J lost 0 bases, and 2 bases stayed unmatched. The germline V gene has CDR1 MNHNS and CDR2 SASEGT. The CDR3 is 13 amino acids. Written as DNA, the CDR3 is TGTGCCAGCTGGGGACAGGGCTCCTACGAGCAGTACTTC. Its translation is CASWGQGSYEQYF.

The chain joins TRBV6-6 to TRBJ2-7; 9 bases line up with TRBD2. V shed 8 bases, J shed 3 bases, and the junction held 2 bases outside the gene matches. The CDR3 has 12 residues. Germline loops: CDR1 MNHNY, CDR2 SVGAGI (reference sequence). Here the CDR3 DNA reads TGTGCCAGCGGTAGCGGGGGCTACGAGCAGTACTTC. It yields the protein CASGSGGYEQYF.

The gene calls are TRBV7-9 and TRBJ1-1; a possible D gene is TRBD1 (5 bases). Trimming stripped 5 bases from V and 5 bases from J, with 15 bases between. The CDR3 loop spans 14 amino acids. Per the germline V gene, CDR1 is SEHNR and CDR2 is FQNEAQ (reference sequence). In DNA form, the CDR3 reads TGTGCCAGCAGCCTGGGAGGGGAGAGTACTGAAGCTTTCTTT. Its protein is CASSLGGESTEAFF.

This clone was seen a few times. The rearrangement joins TRBV5-1 to TRBJ1-1, with D perhaps TRBD1 (6 bases). Trimming removed 2 bases at V and 5 bases at J, with 16 bases between. The CDR3 totals 15 residues. The germline CDR1 and CDR2 sequences are SGHRS and YFSETQ. CDR3: CASSFVGGGGTEAFF. The CDR3 DNA reads TGCGCCAGCAGCTTTGTGGGGGGCGGGGGGACTGAAGCTTTCTTT.

The V and J genes are TRBV11-1 and TRBJ2-1; 7 nucleotides agree with TRBD1. Germline values: CDR1 SGHAT, CDR2 FQDESV (reference sequence). With 5 bases clipped from V and 6 bases from J, the junction kept 7 bases outside the gene matches. The length of the CDR3 is 14 residues. Written as DNA, the CDR3 is TGTGCCAGCAGCGATTGGACAGGTCTCAATGAGCAGTTCTTC. This encodes CASSDWTGLNEQFF.

This chain connects TRBV29-1 to TRBJ1-3, with 7 bases matching TRBD1. The CDR3 runs to 14 residues. Trimming at V came to 5 bases and at J to 2 bases, leaving 6 bases not matched to a gene. Germline loops: CDR1 SQVTM, CDR2 ANQGSEA. CDR3 sequence reads: CSVKRQGAGNTIYF. The CDR3 nucleotides read TGCAGCGTTAAGAGGCAGGGGGCTGGAAACACCATATATTTT.

The rearrangement uses TRBV5-6 and TRBJ1-1; possibly TRBD1 for D (5 bases). This CDR3 is built from 13 residues. Per the germline V gene, CDR1 is SGHDT and CDR2 is YYEEEE. V lost 6 bases to trimming and J lost 1 base, with 10 bases between them. CDR3 residues: CASNFDRNTEAFF. CDR3 sequence (DNA): TGTGCCAGCAACTTCGACAGGAACACTGAAGCTTTCTTT.

The genes are TRBV2 and TRBJ2-1; 10 bases align to TRBD2. CDR1 is SNHLY, CDR2 FYNNEI, per germline. J lost 6 bases, V lost 7 bases, and 6 bases had no gene match. This CDR3 is built from 14 residues. The CDR3, as DNA: TGTGCCAGCACCAGCGGGGGGGCGGGCAATGAGCAGTTCTTC. Its protein product is CASTSGGAGNEQFF.

The chain joins TRBV7-2 to TRBJ1-1; 9 bases line up with TRBD1. The CDR3 has 15 residues. Germline trimming cut 6 bases from V and 4 bases from J; bases unmatched to any gene: 9. The germline gives CDR1 SGHTA, CDR2 FQGNSA. DNA of the CDR3: TGTGCCAGCAGAGGGGGACAGGGTCGCGGCACTGAAGCTTTCTTT. This translates into CASRGGQGRGTEAFF.

This chain links TRBV18 with TRBJ1-2; D is possibly TRBD1 (6 bases). This CDR3 spans 18 amino acids. The germline CDR1 and CDR2 sequences are KGHSH and LQKENI. Trimming pared 2 bases from V and 0 bases from J, leaving 19 bases between. The CDR3 here is CASSPESPWTETNYGYTF. For the CDR3, the DNA is TGTGCCAGCTCACCAGAGTCCCCATGGACAGAGACTAACTATGGCTACACCTTC.

V and J are TRBV30 and TRBJ2-1, with 8 bases aligning to TRBD1. This CDR3 spans 15 amino acids. CDR1 is GTSNPN and CDR2 is SVGIG in the germline V gene (reference sequence). The V and J ends lost 2 bases and 6 bases, in that order; junction bases with no gene match: 9. The CDR3 DNA sequence: TGTGCCTGGAGTACGAATCAGGGGGCGGGCAATGAGCAGTTCTTC. Protein sequence: CAWSTNQGAGNEQFF.

The chain employs TRBV4-3 and TRBJ1-6, with a tentative D call TRBD1 (6 bases). The CDR3 length is 16 residues. Per germline, CDR1 LGHNA and CDR2 YSLEER. Trimming cost V 0 bases and J 9 bases, with 15 bases left between them. Here the CDR3 DNA reads TGCGCCAGCAGCCAAGATGCCAGGGGAATTGGTTCACCCCTCCACTTT. Protein: CASSQDARGIGSPLHF.

This clone was counted a few times. J is TRBJ1-1 and V is TRBV18, with D perhaps TRBD1 (5 bases). Trimming took 2 bases from V and 4 from J, leaving 14 bases between them. The CDR3 runs to 15 residues. Germline CDR1 KGHSH, CDR2 LQKENI. The CDR3 coding sequence is TGTGCCAGCTCACCAGGCAGGGTTAGTGGCACTGAAGCTTTCTTT. It encodes CASSPGRVSGTEAFF.

This clone appeared a single time. The V gene is TRBV6-5, the J gene TRBJ1-6; perhaps TRBD1 as D (6 bases). Deletions cut 8 bases from V and 10 bases from J, with 18 bases between. Germline V gene lookup returns CDR1 MNHEY and CDR2 SVGAGI. The CDR3 runs 14 residues. The CDR3 DNA follows: TGTGCCAGCTATGCTACAGGGCGCGGATCACCCCTCCACTTT. It translates to CASYATGRGSPLHF.

Only one count was recorded for this clone. The chain uses TRBV10-1 and TRBJ1-6; D gene uncertain. V shed 11 bases and J shed 5 bases, with 19 bases lying between them. Germline lookup yields CDR1 WNHNN and CDR2 SYGVQD (reference sequence). CDR3 length: 15 residues. The DNA for the CDR3 is TGCGCCCGATCAAAATTGCGAGGTCATAATTCACCCCTCCACTTT. This codes for CARSKLRGHNSPLHF.

The V and J genes are TRBV11-2 and TRBJ2-5, with D tentatively TRBD2 (5 bases). V lost 1 base to trimming and J lost 1 base, with 16 bases between them. From germline, CDR1 is SGHAT and CDR2 FQNNGV. The CDR3 totals 17 residues. This CDR3 reads CASSLGATRRAQETQYF. Written as DNA, the CDR3 is TGTGCCAGCAGCTTAGGGGCAACTAGAAGGGCCCAAGAGACCCAGTACTTC.

The chain employs TRBV10-2 and TRBJ1-2; no reliable D call. Trimming stripped 3 bases from V and 1 base from J, with 12 bases between. The CDR3 is made up of 15 amino acids. Germline CDR1 WSHSY, CDR2 SAAADI. CDR3: CASSDIGVNNYGYTF. The CDR3 region has the DNA TGCGCCAGCAGTGATATCGGGGTCAATAACTATGGCTACACCTTC.

The chain has TRBV2 and TRBJ1-2, with D perhaps matching TRBD1 (5 bases). V was shortened by 4 bases and J by 5 bases, with 8 bases between the two germline ends. The germline V gene encodes CDR1 SNHLY and CDR2 FYNNEI. This CDR3 spans 12 amino acids. The CDR3 loop is CASSGRGYGYTF. CDR3 sequence (DNA): TGTGCCAGCAGTGGTAGGGGTTATGGCTACACCTTC.

This chain links TRBV5-4 with TRBJ2-1; 12 bases align to TRBD2. This CDR3 has 16 residues. The trim removed 1 base at V and 6 bases at J, leaving 5 bases unmatched. Germline loops: CDR1 SGHNT, CDR2 YYREEE (reference sequence). The CDR3 protein is CASSLKTSGGLNEQFF. CDR3 sequence (DNA): TGTGCCAGCAGCTTGAAGACTAGCGGGGGCCTCAATGAGCAGTTCTTC.

The chain recombines TRBV11-2 with TRBJ2-3, with 9 positions matching TRBD2. The CDR3 runs to 15 residues. From germline, CDR1 is SGHAT and CDR2 FQNNGV. J lost 6 bases, V lost 6 bases, and 10 bases had no gene match. Here the CDR3 reads CASRNWAGGEDTQYF. DNA of the CDR3: TGTGCCAGCAGGAATTGGGCGGGGGGGGAGGATACGCAGTATTTT.

About this clone: Other nucleotide sequences in the sample specify the same CDR3. The chain joins TRBV11-2 to TRBJ1-5, with 9 bases matching TRBD1. Germline loops: CDR1 SGHAT, CDR2 FQNNGV. The CDR3 runs to 14 residues. Trimming removed 3 bases from V and 7 bases from J; junction bases left unmatched: 4. The CDR3 sequence is CASSLGTGNQPQHF. Written as DNA, the CDR3 is TGTGCCAGCAGCTTGGGGACAGGGAACCAGCCCCAGCATTTT.